The 14 T cell receptor beta chains below all came from one sample that was sequenced in a study of T cells in Graves' hyperthyroidism and ophthalmopathy. Using RNA transcripts as the source, TCR beta CDR3 regions were amplified. The HTBI primer set served for first-round RT-PCR of the TCR CDR3. Using its own MiXCR run on the multiplex PCR reads, TCRdb lists one record per CDR3 protein. The table shows some 600,000 distinct CDR3 sequences, with around 14% occurring only once. The sample comprised blood. Receptor source: a woman in her 30s with Graves' hyperthyroidism that later progressed to Graves' ophthalmopathy.

With respect to this clonotype: This sequence may be a read error, since a much larger clone differs from it by one base. The chain joins TRBV24-1 to TRBJ1-2; no clear D. V was cut by 4 bases and J by 1 base, with 6 bases left in between. In germline, CDR1 is KGHDR, CDR2 SFDVKD. The CDR3 consists of 13 residues. CDR3 amino acids: CATSDSNNYGYTF. The CDR3 DNA is TGTGCCACCAGTGACTCTAATAACTATGGCTACACCTTC.

The table lists this clonotype with many counts. The chain recombines TRBV2 with TRBJ2-5; the match to TRBD1 covers 11 bases. Looked up from germline, CDR1 is SNHLY and CDR2 is FYNNEI. This CDR3 is built from 14 residues. The trim removed 8 bases at V and 2 bases at J, leaving 4 bases unmatched. For the CDR3, the DNA is TGTGCCAGCCCGGGACAGGGGGATCAAGAGACCCAGTACTTC. Protein sequence: CASPGQGDQETQYF.

There are many counts of this clonotype. The chain links TRBV24-1 to TRBJ2-4; D is possibly TRBD1 (6 bases). Trimming took 1 base from V and 11 from J, leaving 11 bases between them. From germline, CDR1 is KGHDR and CDR2 SFDVKD. This CDR3 spans 13 amino acids. The CDR3 DNA reads TGTGCCACCAGTGATTTTGAGGGGGACCTTCAGTACTTC. It codes for CATSDFEGDLQYF.

This clonotype was counted ten times or more. The V and J genes are TRBV18 and TRBJ1-2, with D unresolved. The CDR3 is made up of 13 amino acids. Germline values: CDR1 KGHSH, CDR2 LQKENI. Between the trimmed V and J ends, which lost 1 base and 3 bases, there was a span of 6 bases. This CDR3 is CASSPREDYGYTF. CDR3 DNA sequence: TGTGCCAGCTCACCACGGGAGGACTATGGCTACACCTTC.

Comments on this clonotype: A read error may explain this, as a much larger clone is one base away. This chain links TRBV27 with TRBJ2-1; maybe TRBD2 (5 bases). This CDR3 contains 15 residues. Germline V gene data show CDR1 as MNHEY and CDR2 as SMNVEV (reference sequence). Here the CDR3 reads CANSLLPGNYNEQFF. The CDR3 coding sequence is TGTGCCAACAGTTTATTGCCGGGAAACTACAATGAGCAGTTCTTC.

This clonotype occurred many times. This chain links TRBV10-3 with TRBJ1-2; D is unclear. The germline CDR1 and CDR2 sequences are ENHRY and SYGVKD. Trimming cost V 4 bases and J 8 bases, with 23 bases left between them. The length of the CDR3 is 16 residues. CDR3 in DNA: TGTGCCATCAGTGCCCCGGACTGGGGTCGTCCCGACGGCTACACCTTC. Translated, it gives CAISAPDWGRPDGYTF.

This clonotype was picked up many times. The chain recombines TRBV11-3 with TRBJ2-7, with 10 nucleotides matching TRBD1. The CDR3 extends over 14 amino acids. Trimming took 6 bases from V and 4 from J; bases not matched to a gene: 6. CDR1 and CDR2 (germline): SGHNT, YENEEA. The CDR3 region has the DNA TGTGCCAGCAGGAACCGGGACAGGGGTTACGAGCAGTACTTC. It is translated as CASRNRDRGYEQYF.

This clonotype came up many times. This chain links TRBV6-5 with TRBJ2-1; D is unresolved. This CDR3 contains 14 residues. The germline gives CDR1 MNHEY, CDR2 SVGAGI. Trimming cost V 0 bases and J 8 bases, with 11 bases left between them. The CDR3 here is CASSYSTPEDEQFF. CDR3 nucleotide sequence: TGTGCCAGCAGTTACTCCACCCCCGAGGATGAGCAGTTCTTC.

This chain connects TRBV3-1 to TRBJ2-2; no firm D call. Germline loops: CDR1 LGHDT, CDR2 YNNKEL (reference sequence). Trimming took off 1 base at V and 2 bases at J, with 11 bases between the two ends. The CDR3 contains 16 residues. The CDR3 region is CASSQAAAGNTGELFF. The CDR3 DNA reads as TGTGCCAGCAGCCAAGCGGCGGCAGGAAACACCGGGGAGCTGTTTTTT.

This clonotype has a count of ten or more. The chain carries TRBV6-1 and TRBJ1-2; D is perhaps TRBD1 (5 bases). The ends were cut back, 1 base at V and 2 bases at J, with 8 bases in the middle. CDR3 length: 14 residues. Looked up from germline, CDR1 is MNHNS and CDR2 is SASEGT. Written as DNA, the CDR3 is TGTGCCAGCAGTGAAGGACAGACAAACTATGGCTACACCTTC. Its translation is CASSEGQTNYGYTF.

This clonotype was seen a few times. J is TRBJ1-2 and V is TRBV6-6; D gene unclear. From germline, CDR1 is MNHNY and CDR2 SVGAGI (reference sequence). This CDR3 is built from 15 residues. The V end was cut by 0 bases, the J end by 3 bases, with 11 bases between. For the CDR3, the DNA is TGTGCCAGCAGTTACTCGATGAGGTTTGACTATGGCTACACCTTC. Residues: CASSYSMRFDYGYTF.

This chain joins TRBV24-1 and TRBJ2-7; 8 nucleotides align to TRBD1. Trimming took 3 bases from V and 7 from J; bases not matched to a gene: 10. This CDR3 spans 15 amino acids. The V gene's germline CDR1 is KGHDR and CDR2 SFDVKD. CDR3 bases: TGTGCCACCAGTGATCCGCGGCAGGGGGCCGGGGAGCAGTACTTC. Its protein is CATSDPRQGAGEQYF.

This clonotype was counted many times. The genes are TRBV18 and TRBJ2-3, with D tentatively TRBD1 (6 bases). V was clipped by 4 bases and J by 1 base, with 12 bases between them. CDR1 is KGHSH, CDR2 LQKENI, per germline. The CDR3 has 15 residues. CDR3 sequence: CASSRQEHGTDTQYF. CDR3 DNA: TGTGCCAGCTCACGACAGGAGCACGGCACAGATACGCAGTATTTT.

This clonotype was seen many times. The chain uses TRBV6-2 or TRBV6-3 and TRBJ2-7; D unresolved. V dropped 6 bases and J dropped 4 bases, with 13 bases sitting between them. The germline CDR1 and CDR2 sequences are MNHEY and SVGEGT. The length of the CDR3 is 13 residues. The CDR3 reads CASSYSGSYEQYF. The DNA for the CDR3 is TGTGCCAGCAGCTATAGTGGCTCTTACGAGCAGTACTTC.